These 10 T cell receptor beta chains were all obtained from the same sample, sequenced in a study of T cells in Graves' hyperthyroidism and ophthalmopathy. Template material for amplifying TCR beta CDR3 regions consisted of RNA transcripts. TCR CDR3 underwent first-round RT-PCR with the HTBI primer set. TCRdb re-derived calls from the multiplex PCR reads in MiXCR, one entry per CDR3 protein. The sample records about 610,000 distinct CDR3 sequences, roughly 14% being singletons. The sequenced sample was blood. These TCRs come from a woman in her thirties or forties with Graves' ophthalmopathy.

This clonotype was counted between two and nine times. The DNA for the CDR3 is TGTGCCAGCAGGGGAACAGAGAGCGGGTCTTCCTACGAGCAGTACTTC. Its protein is CASRGTESGSSYEQYF. V gene TRBV11-2 combines with J gene TRBJ2-7; tentatively, D is TRBD2 (6 bases). Trimming pared 6 bases from V and 1 base from J, leaving 19 bases between. CDR3 length equals 16 residues. From germline, CDR1 is SGHAT and CDR2 FQNNGV.

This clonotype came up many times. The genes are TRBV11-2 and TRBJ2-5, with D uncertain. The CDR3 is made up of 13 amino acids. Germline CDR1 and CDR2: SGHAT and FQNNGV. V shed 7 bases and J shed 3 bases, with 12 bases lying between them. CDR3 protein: CASIGPSEETQYF. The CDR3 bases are TGTGCCAGCATTGGGCCATCGGAAGAGACCCAGTACTTC.

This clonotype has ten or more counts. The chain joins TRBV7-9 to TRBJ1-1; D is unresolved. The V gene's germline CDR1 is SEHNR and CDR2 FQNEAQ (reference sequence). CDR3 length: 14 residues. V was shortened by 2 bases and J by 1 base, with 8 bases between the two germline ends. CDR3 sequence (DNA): TGTGCCAGCAGCTTACCGGCGGGGAACACTGAAGCTTTCTTT. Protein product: CASSLPAGNTEAFF. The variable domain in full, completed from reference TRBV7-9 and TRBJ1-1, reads DTGVSQNPRHKITKRGQNVTFRCDPISEHNRLYWYRQTLGQGPEFLTYFQNEAQLEKSRLLSDRFSAERPKGSFSTLEIQRTEQGDSAMYLCASSLPAGNTEAFFGQGTRLTVV.

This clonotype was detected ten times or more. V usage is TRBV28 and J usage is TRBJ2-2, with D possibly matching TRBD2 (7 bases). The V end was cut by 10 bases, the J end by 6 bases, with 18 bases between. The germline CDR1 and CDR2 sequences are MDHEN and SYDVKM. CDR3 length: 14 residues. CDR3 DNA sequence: TGTGCCACGAACGGGGGGCGTATCGCCGGGGAGCTGTTTTTT. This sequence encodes CATNGGRIAGELFF.

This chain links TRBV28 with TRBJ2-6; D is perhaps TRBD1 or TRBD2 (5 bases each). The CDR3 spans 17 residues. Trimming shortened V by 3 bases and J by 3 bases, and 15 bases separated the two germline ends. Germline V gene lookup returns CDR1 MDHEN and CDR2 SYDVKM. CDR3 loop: CASSFAGTPIGANVLTF. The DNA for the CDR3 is TGTGCCAGCAGTTTCGCAGGGACCCCCATTGGGGCCAACGTCCTGACTTTC. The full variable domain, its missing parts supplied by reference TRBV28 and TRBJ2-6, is DVKVTQSSRYLVKRTGEKVFLECVQDMDHENMFWYRQDPGLGLRLIYFSYDVKMKEKGDIPEGYSVSREKKERFSLILESASTNQTSMYLCASSFAGTPIGANVLTFGAGSRLTVL.

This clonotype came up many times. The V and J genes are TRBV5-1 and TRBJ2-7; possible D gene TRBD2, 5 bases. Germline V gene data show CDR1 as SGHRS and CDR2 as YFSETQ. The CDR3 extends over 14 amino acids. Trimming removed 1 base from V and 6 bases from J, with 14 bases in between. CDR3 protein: CASSLLVEVGEQYF. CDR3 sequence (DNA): TGCGCCAGCAGCTTGTTGGTGGAGGTGGGCGAGCAGTACTTC.

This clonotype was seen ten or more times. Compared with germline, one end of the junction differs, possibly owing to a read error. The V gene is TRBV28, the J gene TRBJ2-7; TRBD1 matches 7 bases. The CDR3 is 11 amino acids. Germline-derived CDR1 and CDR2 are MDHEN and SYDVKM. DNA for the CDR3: TGCGGGGCAGGGGGAACCTACGAGCAGTACTTC. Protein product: CGAGGTYEQYF.

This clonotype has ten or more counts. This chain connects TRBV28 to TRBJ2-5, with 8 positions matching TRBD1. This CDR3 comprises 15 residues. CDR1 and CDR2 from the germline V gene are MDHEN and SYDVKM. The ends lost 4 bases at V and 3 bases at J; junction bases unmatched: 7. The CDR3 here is CASSSGGTGEETQYF. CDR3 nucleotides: TGTGCCAGCAGTTCGGGCGGGACAGGTGAAGAGACCCAGTACTTC.

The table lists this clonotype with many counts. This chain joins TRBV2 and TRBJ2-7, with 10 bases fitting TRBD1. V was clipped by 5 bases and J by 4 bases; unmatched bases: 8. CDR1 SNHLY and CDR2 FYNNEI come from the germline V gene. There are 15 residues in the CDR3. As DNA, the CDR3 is TGTGCCAGCAGTCCCGGCGACAGGGGGCTGTACGAGCAGTACTTC. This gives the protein CASSPGDRGLYEQYF.

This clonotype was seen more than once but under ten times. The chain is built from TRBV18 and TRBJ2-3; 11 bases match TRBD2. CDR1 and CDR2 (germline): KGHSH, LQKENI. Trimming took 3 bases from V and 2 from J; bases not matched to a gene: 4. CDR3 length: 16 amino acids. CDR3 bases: TGTGCCAGCTCACCGGGGACTAGCGGATTCACAGATACGCAGTATTTT. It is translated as CASSPGTSGFTDTQYF.